This TCR beta chain was identified in a study of a mutant IDH1 vaccine in newly diagnosed glioma (dated by TCRdb to 2020 to 2023). A note on the overall study: In the chemotherapy-containing groups, vaccination started alongside temozolomide cycles, whereas in patients who had radiotherapy alone it started 4-6 weeks after radiotherapy. Of the 25 to 35 patients who were treated, about 62% were male and roughly 38% were female, and the mean age was around 40 years. Prior to enrollment, patients had been given standard therapy consisting of radiotherapy alone, temozolomide alone, or radiochemotherapy with temozolomide, with the combination given to most patients. Visit V12 was the week-35 safety follow-up and visit V13 was the week-47 end of study. Peripheral blood was drawn at six visits: V03 (baseline), V05, V07, V10, V12 and V13. Longitudinal TCRB deep sequencing was done for some 25 treated patients, wherever samples were available for exploratory analyses.

This clone appeared a few times. Which antigen it targets is not known. No base quality information exists; no much larger clone differs at one position. Sample time point, as interpreted from the label and publication: week 35, safety follow-up. Each vaccine dose was 300 ug of a 20-mer mutant IDH1 peptide in Montanide, given subcutaneously with topical imiquimod. Eight vaccinations were administered to patients in weeks 1, 3, 5, 7, 11, 15, 19 and 23, corresponding to visits V03 through V10. Donors had newly diagnosed WHO grade 3 or 4 IDH1-mutant astrocytomas with loss of nuclear ATRX. The samples were drawn from NOA16, a multicentre, single-arm, open-label phase I trial in Germany that tested a mutant IDH1 peptide vaccine in humans for the first time. The DNeasy Blood and Tissue Kit was used to extract genomic DNA from EDTA blood for TCRB sequencing. Broad study findings and their caveats: Across multiple MHC alleles, vaccine-induced immune responses were seen in 90% to 95% of patients. Pseudoprogression appeared unrelated to alterations in the top peripheral T cell clonotypes detected by TCRB sequencing. According to the authors, sample limitations meant that analyses of patient blood samples could not be reproduced. Availability determined which PBMC samples were chosen for TCRB deep sequencing.

CDR1 is given as SQVTM and CDR2 as ANQGSEA, both from the germline V gene. A distance of 9 bases separates the germline ends of V and J, which lose 4 bases and 3 bases respectively. CDR3 length: 12 amino acids, cysteine to phenylalanine. This entry keeps only the CDR3 DNA: 36 bases, framed from base 1. Library prep was done by the immunoSEQ multiplex PCR assay. The hsTCRB Kit was used according to the manufacturer's protocol to amplify rearranged TCR beta chain sequences. Sequencing of TCRB libraries was carried out on an Illumina MiSeq. On the authors' methods: The proprietary platform of the kit vendor was used for demultiplexing, trimming and gene mapping. TCRdb re-hosts the immuneACCESS table, in-frame sequences only. Its copies lack some clones; in the studies checked, an unresolved V gene accounts for under half of them, and the cause for the rest is not known. That table gives V, J and clone size, and the DNA gave D and trimming. For this sample there are tens of thousands of clones; about 70% appear just once. About 7.6% of the sample rests with the top ten.

Sequencing was performed on PBMCs, taken from a glioma patient whose treatment included an IDH1 peptide vaccine. Recombination linked TRBV29-1 to TRBJ1-2, with the D gene too uncertain to name. The sequence derives from a man aged 50 to 59 with glioma. The nucleotides are TGCAGCGTTGTCGACGTGGACTATGGCTACACCTTC. Its coded protein is CSVVDVDYGYTF.